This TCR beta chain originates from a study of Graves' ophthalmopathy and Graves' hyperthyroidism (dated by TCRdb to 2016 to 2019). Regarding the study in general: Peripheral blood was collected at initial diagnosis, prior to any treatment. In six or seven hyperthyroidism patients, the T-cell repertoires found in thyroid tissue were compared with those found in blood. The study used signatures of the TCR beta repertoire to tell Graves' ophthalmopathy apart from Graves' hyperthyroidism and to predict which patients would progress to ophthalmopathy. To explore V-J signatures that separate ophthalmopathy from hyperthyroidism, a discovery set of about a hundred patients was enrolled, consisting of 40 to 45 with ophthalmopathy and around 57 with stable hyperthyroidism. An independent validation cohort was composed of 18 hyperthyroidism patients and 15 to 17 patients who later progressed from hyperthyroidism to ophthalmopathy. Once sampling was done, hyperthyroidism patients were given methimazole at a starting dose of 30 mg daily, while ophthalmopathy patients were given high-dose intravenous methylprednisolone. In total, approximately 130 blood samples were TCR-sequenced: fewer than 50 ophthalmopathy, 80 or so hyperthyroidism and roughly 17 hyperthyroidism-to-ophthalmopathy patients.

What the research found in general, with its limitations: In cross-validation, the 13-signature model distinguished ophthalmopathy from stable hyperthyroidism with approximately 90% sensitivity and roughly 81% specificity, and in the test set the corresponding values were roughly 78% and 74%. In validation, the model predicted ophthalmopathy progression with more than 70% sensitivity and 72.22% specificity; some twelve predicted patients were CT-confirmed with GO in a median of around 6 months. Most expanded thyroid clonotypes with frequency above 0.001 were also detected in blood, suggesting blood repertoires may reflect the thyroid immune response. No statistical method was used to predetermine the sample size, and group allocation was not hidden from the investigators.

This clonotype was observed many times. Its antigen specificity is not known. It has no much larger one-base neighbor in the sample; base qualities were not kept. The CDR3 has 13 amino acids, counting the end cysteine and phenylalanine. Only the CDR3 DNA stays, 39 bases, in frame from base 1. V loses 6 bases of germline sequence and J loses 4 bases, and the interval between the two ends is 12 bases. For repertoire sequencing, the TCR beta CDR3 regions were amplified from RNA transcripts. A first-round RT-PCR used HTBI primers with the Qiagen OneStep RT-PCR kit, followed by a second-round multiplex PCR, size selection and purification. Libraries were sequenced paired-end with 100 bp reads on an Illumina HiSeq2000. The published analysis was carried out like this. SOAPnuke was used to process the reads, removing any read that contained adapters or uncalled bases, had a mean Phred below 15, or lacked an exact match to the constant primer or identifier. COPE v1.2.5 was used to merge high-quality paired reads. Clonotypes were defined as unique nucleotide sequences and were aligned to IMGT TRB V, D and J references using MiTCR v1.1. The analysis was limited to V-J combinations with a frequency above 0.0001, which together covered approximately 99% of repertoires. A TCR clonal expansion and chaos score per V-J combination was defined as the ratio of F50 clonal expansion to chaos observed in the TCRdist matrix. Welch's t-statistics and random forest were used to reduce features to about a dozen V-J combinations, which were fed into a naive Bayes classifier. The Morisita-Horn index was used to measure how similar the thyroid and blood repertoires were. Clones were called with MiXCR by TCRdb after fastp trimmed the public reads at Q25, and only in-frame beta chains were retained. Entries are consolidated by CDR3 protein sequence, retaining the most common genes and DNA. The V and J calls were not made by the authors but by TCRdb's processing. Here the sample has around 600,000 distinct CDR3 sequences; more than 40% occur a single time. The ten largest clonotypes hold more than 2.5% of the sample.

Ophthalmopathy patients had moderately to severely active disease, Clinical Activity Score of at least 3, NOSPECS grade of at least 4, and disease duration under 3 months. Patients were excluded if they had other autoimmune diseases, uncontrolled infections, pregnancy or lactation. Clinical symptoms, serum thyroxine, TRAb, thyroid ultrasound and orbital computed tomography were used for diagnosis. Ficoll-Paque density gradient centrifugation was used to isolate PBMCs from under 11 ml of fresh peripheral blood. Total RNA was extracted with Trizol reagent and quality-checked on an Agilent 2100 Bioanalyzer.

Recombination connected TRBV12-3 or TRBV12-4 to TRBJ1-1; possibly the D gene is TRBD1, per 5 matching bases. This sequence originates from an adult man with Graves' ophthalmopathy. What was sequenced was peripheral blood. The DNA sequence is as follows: TGTGCCAGCAGCCTGTATACAGGCACTGAAGCTTTCTTT. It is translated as CASSLYTGTEAFF.